This T cell receptor beta chain appears in the sequencing data of a study of response to subunit inactivated influenza vaccine (dated by TCRdb to between 2018 and 2020). Background on the whole study: Deep quantitative T cell receptor repertoire profiling was used in the study to track responses to a trivalent subunit inactivated influenza vaccine.

Library prep was done by RT-PCR. Sequencing was carried out with an Illumina HiSeq 2500. TCRdb reworked the public reads: Q25 trimming with fastp, MiXCR clone assembly, productive beta chains retained. Records with the same CDR3 protein are collapsed into one entry carrying the most frequent genes and DNA. This sample gives a few hundred thousand distinct CDR3 sequences in total; 12% to 15% of them show up just once. Roughly 10% of the sample belongs to the ten largest clones. This clonotype was recorded many times. Its antigen has not been determined. Base qualities were left out, and no much larger clone turns up one base away. V has 3 bases trimmed and J has 7 bases trimmed; junction bases matching no gene number 1. Sequences SGHRS (CDR1) and YFSETQ (CDR2) are obtained from the germline V gene. The CDR3 holds 13 amino acids from the cysteine to the phenylalanine. Only CDR3 DNA is held: 39 bases, read in frame from base 1.

Broad study findings and their caveats: It was suggested by the authors that each seasonal influenza vaccination may recruit only a limited number of new T cells.

The sequence joins TRBV5-1 to TRBJ2-1, with 10 junctional bases fitting TRBD1. This material consisted of PBMCs from blood, taken 11 to 12 days after vaccination. The sequence was collected from a man in his forties or fifties who received an inactivated influenza vaccine. Donor details come from another sample of the same person, matched by shared clones. This receptor has the CDR3 CASSSGQGNEQFF. The nucleotide sequence reads TGCGCCAGCAGCTCGGGACAGGGGAATGAGCAGTTCTTC.